This TCR beta chain was observed in a study of T-cell reconstitution after alpha-beta-depleted transplantation in children. Broader study findings: From surviving recipient T cells and thymic progenitors came the high day-60 TCRbeta diversity observed in some patients. It was reported that alpha-beta T cells came from several hundred expanded graft clones (about two months after transplant). T-cell numbers and diversity one year post-transplant derived largely from freshly generated T cells.

This clonotype was found a few times. Its antigen is currently unknown. The V end lost 0 bases, the J end lost 0 bases, and 7 bases lay between the germline ends. CDR1 is SGHRS, CDR2 YFSETQ, per germline. The CDR3 loop spans 15 amino acids. Library preparation (for TCRbeta) was performed with unique molecular identifiers. Each CDR3 protein gets one entry after TCRdb re-called the PCR reads with MiXCR. The profile covers a few hundred thousand distinct CDR3 sequences, with around 27% appearing a single time and approximately 39% taken by the ten largest. This sequence was found in a boy less than two years old with Wiskott-Aldrich syndrome, due to receive a stem cell transplant. J is TRBJ2-1 and V is TRBV5-1; the D is unclear. Sequenced material: PBMCs, taken before TCRalphabeta/CD19-depleted stem cell transplant. The CDR3 sequence is CASSLGVRSYNEQFF. The DNA for the CDR3 is TGCGCCAGCAGCTTGGGGGTACGCTCCTACAATGAGCAGTTCTTC.